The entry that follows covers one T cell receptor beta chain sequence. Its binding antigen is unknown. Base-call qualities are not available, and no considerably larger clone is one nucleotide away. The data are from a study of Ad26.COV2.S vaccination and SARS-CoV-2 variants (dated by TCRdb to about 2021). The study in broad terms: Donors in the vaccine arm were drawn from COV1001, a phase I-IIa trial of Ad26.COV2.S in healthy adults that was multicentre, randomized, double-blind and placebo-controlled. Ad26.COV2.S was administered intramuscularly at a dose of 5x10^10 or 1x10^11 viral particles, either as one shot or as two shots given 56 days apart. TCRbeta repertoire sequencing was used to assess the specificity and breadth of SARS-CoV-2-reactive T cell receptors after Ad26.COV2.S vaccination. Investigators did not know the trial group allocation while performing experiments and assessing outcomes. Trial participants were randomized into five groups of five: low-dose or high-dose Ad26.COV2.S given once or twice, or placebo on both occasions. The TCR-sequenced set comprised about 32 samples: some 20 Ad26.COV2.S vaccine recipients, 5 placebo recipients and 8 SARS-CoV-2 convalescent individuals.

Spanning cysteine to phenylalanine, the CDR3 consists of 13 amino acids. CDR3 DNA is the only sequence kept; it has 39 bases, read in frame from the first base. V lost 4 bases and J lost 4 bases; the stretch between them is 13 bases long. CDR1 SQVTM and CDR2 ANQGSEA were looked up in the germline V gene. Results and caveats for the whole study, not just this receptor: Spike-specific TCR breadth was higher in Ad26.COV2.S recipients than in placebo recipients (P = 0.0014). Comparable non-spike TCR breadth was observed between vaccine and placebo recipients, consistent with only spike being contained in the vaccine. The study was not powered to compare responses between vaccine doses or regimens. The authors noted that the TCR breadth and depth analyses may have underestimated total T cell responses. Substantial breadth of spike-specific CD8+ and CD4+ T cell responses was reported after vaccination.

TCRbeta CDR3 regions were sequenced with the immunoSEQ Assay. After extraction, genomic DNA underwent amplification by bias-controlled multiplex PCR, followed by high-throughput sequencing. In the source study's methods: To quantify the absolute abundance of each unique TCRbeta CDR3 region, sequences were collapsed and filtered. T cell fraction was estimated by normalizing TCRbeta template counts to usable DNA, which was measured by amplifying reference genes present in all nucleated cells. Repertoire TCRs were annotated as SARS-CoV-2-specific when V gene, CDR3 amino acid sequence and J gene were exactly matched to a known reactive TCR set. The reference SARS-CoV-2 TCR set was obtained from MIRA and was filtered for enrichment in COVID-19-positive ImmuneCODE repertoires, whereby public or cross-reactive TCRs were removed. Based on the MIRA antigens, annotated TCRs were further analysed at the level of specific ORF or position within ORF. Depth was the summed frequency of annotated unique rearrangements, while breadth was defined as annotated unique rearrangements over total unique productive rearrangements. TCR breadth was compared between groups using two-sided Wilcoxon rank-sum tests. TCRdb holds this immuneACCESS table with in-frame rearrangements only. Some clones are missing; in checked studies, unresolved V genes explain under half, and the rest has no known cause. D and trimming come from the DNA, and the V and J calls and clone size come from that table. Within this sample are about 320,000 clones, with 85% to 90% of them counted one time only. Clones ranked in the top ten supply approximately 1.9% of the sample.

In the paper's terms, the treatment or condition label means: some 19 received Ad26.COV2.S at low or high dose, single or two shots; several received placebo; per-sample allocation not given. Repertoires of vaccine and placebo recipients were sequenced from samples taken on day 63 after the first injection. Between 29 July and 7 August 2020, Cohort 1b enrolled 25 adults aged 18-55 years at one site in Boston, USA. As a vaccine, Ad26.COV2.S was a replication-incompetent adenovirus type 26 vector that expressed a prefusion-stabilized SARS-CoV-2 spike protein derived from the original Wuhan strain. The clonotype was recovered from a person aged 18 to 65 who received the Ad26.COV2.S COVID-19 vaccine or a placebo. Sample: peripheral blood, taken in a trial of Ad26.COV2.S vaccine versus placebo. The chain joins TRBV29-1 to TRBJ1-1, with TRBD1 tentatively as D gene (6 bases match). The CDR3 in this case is CSVVGGGSTEAFF. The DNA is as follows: TGCAGCGTTGTCGGGGGCGGGAGCACTGAAGCTTTCTTT.